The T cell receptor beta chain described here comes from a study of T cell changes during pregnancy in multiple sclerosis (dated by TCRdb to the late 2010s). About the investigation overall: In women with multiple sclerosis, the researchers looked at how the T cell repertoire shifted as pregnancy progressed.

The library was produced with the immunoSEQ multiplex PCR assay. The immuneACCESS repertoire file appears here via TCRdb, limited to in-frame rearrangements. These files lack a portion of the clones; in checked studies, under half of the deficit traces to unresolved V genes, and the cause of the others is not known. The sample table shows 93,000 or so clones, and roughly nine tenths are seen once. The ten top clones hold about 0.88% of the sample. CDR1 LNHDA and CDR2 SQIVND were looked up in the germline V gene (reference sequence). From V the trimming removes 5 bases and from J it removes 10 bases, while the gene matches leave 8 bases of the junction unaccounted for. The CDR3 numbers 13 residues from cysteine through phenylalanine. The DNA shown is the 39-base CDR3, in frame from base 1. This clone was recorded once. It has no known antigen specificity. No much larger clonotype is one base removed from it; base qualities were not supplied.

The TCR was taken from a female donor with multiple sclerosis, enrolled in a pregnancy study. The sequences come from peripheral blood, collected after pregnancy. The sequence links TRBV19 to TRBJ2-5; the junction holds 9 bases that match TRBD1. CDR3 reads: CASSATGGSDQYF. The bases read TGTGCCAGTAGTGCTACAGGGGGCTCTGACCAGTACTTC.